Listed below are T cell receptor beta chains from one sample, sequenced in a study of identical twins. One entry per CDR3 protein results from TCRdb running MiXCR on the 5' RACE reads. The table has about 810,000 distinct CDR3 sequences, around an eighth seen once. This sample was also put to use in a study of yellow fever vaccine responses in identical twins.

Material for sequencing was PBMCs. Every receptor here comes from a woman aged 18-29 years in good health. Both conserved end residues are part of each CDR3. D genes are given only for firm matches. A clone size is listed for some rows: how often the clone was seen (once, few, many), or a class if it is expanded.

d_call | j_call | clone_size | v_call | cdr3_aa | cdr3_nt
- | TRBJ2-1 | - | TRBV25-1 | CASSENVHSGGVNEQFF | TGTGCCAGCAGTGAAAATGTCCATTCCGGGGGAGTTAATGAGCAGTTCTTC
- | TRBJ2-1 | - | TRBV10-3 | CAISSMDNEQFF | TGTGCCATCAGCTCCATGGACAATGAGCAGTTCTTC
- | TRBJ2-3 | - | TRBV5-1 | CASSQRTGTDTQYF | TGCGCCAGCAGCCAAAGGACCGGCACAGATACGCAGTATTTT
TRBD2 | TRBJ2-1 | - | TRBV29-1 | CSVVPSGTTLEFF | TGCAGCGTTGTTCCTAGCGGAACCACCCTGGAGTTCTTC
- | TRBJ1-2 | - | TRBV29-1 | CSTILGAAGGYTF | TGCAGCACGATACTAGGTGCCGCCGGTGGCTACACCTTC
- | TRBJ2-1 | - | TRBV20-1 | CSAVKGVNEQFF | TGCAGTGCCGTTAAAGGGGTAAATGAGCAGTTCTTC
TRBD2 | TRBJ2-1 | - | TRBV20-1 | CSASLAGESYEQFF | TGCAGTGCTAGTCTAGCGGGAGAGTCCTATGAGCAGTTCTTC
- | TRBJ1-2 | many | TRBV2 | CASKDGTSHGYTF | TGTGCCAGCAAAGATGGGACTTCGCATGGCTACACCTTC
- | TRBJ1-5 | few | TRBV12-3/TRBV12-4 | CASTQGFSNQPQHF | TGTGCCAGCACCCAGGGGTTCAGCAATCAGCCCCAGCATTTT
TRBD2 | TRBJ2-1 | - | TRBV9 | CASSVSGSTDEQFF | TGTGCCAGCAGCGTTAGCGGGAGTACCGATGAGCAGTTCTTC
TRBD2 | TRBJ2-2 | few | TRBV12-3/TRBV12-4 | CASSLGSRSGTNTGELFF | TGTGCCAGCAGTTTAGGGTCACGAAGCGGGACGAACACCGGGGAGCTGTTTTTT
TRBD2 | TRBJ2-7 | many | TRBV12-3/TRBV12-4 | CASSLSGTSGAYEQYF | TGTGCCAGCAGTCTAAGCGGGACTAGCGGGGCCTACGAGCAGTACTTC
TRBD2 | TRBJ2-2 | few | TRBV4-2 | CASSARLAGPGELFF | TGTGCCAGCAGCGCTCGACTAGCGGGGCCCGGGGAGCTGTTTTTT
TRBD1 | TRBJ1-4 | - | TRBV12-3/TRBV12-4 | CASSPGQGDNEKLFF | TGTGCCAGCAGCCCGGGACAGGGTGATAATGAAAAACTGTTTTTT
TRBD2 | TRBJ2-3 | few | TRBV12-3/TRBV12-4 | CASSLSPGGPVTDTQYF | TGTGCCAGCAGTTTAAGTCCGGGAGGGCCGGTCACAGATACGCAGTATTTT